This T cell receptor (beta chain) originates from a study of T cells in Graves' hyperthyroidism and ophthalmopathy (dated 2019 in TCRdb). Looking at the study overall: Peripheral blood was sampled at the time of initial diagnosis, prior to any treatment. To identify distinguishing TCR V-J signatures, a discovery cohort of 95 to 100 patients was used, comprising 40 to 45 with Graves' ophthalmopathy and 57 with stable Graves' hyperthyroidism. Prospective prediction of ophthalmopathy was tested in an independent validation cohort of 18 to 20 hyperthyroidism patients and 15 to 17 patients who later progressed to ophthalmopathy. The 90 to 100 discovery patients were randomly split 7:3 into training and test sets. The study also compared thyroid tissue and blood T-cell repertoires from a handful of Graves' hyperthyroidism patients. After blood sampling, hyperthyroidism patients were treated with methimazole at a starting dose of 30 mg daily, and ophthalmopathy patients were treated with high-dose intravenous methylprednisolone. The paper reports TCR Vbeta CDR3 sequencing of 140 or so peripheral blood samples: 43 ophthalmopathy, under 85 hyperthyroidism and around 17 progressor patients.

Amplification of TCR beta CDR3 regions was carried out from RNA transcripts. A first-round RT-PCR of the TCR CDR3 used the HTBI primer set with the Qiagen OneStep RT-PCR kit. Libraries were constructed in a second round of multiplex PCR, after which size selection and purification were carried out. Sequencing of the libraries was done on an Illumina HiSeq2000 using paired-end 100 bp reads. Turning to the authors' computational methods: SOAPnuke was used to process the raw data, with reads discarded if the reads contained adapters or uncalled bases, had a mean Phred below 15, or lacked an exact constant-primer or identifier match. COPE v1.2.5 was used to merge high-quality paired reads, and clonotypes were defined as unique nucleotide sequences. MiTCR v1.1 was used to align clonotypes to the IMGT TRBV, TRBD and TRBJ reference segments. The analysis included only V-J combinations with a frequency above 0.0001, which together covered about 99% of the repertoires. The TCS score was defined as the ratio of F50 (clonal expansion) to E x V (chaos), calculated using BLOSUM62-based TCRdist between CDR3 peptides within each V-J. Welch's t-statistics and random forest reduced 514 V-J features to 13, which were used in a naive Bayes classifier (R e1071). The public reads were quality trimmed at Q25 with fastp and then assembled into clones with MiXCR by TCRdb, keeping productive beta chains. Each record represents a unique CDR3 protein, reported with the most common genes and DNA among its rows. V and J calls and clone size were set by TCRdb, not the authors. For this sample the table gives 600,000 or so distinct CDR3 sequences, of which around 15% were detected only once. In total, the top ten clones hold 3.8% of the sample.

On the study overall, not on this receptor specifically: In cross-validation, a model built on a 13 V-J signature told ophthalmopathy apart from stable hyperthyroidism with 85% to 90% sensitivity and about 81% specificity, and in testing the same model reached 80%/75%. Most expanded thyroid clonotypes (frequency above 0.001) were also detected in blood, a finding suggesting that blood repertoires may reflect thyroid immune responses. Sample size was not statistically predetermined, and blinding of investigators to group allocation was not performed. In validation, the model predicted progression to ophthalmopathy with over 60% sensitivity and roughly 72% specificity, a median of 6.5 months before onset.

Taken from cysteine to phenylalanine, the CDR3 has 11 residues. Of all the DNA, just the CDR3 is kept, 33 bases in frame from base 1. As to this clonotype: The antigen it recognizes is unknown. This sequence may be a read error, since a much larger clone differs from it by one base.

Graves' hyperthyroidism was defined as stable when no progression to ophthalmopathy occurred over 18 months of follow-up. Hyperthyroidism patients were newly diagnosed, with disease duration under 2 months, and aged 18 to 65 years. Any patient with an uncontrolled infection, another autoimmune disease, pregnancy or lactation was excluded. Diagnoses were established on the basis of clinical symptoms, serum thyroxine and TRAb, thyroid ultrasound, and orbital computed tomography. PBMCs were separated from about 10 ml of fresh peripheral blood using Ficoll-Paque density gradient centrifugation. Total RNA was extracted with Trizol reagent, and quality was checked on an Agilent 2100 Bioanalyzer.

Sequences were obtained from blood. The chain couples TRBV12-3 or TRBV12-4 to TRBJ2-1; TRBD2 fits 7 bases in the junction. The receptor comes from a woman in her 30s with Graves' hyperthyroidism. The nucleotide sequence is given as TGTGCCGGCAGTAAAGGACTAGGGAAGTTCTTC. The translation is CAGSKGLGKFF.